This entry features one T cell receptor (beta chain) sequence. The identical CDR3 is also encoded by other nucleotide sequences in the sample. Trimming left V 1 base short and J 5 bases short, with 9 bases between. This CDR3 is built from 13 residues. Germline lookup yields CDR1 LGHNA and CDR2 YSLEER. These data originate in a study of beta chain features in type 1 diabetes. Of the isolated RNA, all was reverse transcribed, and so the sequenced material was expressed TCRB transcripts. Repertoires were generated with immunoSEQ multiplex PCR, while TCRdb's copy carries only in-frame clones and drops some. The sample yields about 470,000 clones, roughly 30% seen once.

This receptor was taken from a man younger than 35 in good health. The sequenced sample consisted of naive CD4+ T cells from blood. V is TRBV4-3 and J is TRBJ2-7; possibly TRBD2 for D (6 bases). The CDR3 region has the DNA TGCGCCAGCAGCCAAGCCGGAGGGGACGAGCAGTACTTC. This translates into CASSQAGGDEQYF.